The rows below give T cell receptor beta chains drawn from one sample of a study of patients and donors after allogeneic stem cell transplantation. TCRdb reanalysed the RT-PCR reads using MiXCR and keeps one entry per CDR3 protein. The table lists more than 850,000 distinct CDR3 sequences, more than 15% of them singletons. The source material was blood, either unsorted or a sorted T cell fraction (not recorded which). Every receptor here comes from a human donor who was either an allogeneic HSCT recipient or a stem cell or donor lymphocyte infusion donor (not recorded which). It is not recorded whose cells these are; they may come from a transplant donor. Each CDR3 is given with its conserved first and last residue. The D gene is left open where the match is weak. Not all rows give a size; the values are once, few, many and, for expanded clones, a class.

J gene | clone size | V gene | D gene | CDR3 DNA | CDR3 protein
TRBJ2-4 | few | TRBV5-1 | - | TGCGCCAGCAGCTTGGAACCTACCAGGGGGGGCAAAAACATTCAGTACTTC | CASSLEPTRGGKNIQYF
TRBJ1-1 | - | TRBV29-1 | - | TGCAGCGGAGGGACGGGACACGAAGCTTTCTTT | CSGGTGHEAFF
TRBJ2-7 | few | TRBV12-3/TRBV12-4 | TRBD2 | TGTGCCACTCCATCCCGGAGGCTAGCGGGGGGTTACGAGCAGTACTTC | CATPSRRLAGGYEQYF
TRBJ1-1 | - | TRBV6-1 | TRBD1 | TGTGCCAGCAGGGGGCAGGGGGCTGGTGACACTGAAGCTTTCTTT | CASRGQGAGDTEAFF
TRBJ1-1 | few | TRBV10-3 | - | TGTGCCATCGAGAGGCCAGGGAGTGAAGCTTTCTTT | CAIERPGSEAFF
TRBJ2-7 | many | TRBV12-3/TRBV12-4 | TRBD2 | TGTGCCAGCAGTTTAGCCCCCACTAGCGGAACCTACGAGCAGTACTTC | CASSLAPTSGTYEQYF
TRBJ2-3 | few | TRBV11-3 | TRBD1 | TGTGCCAGCAGCCCTGGGACAGGGAAGACAGATACGCAGTATTTT | CASSPGTGKTDTQYF
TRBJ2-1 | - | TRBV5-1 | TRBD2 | TGCGCCAGCAGCTTGAGTACGGGGGGGCTCTACAATGAGCAGTTCTTC | CASSLSTGGLYNEQFF
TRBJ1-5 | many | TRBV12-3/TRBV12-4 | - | TGTGCCAGCAGTTTCGGACGGAGCAATCAGCCCCAGCATTTT | CASSFGRSNQPQHF
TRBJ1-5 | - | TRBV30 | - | TGTGCCTGGAATCAGGGGCAGAGCAATCAGCCCCAGCATTTT | CAWNQGQSNQPQHF
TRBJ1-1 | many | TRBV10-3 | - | TGTGCCATCGAAGCAGTTATGAACACTGAAGCTTTCTTT | CAIEAVMNTEAFF
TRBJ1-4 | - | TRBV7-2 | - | TGTGCCAGCAGCTTAGGTCCGTCAACTAGAGGGGAAAAACTGTTTTTT | CASSLGPSTRGEKLFF
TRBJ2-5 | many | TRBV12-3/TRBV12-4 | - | TGTGCCAGCAGTTTAGCGCTAGGAGCGGGCCAAGAGACCCAGTACTTC | CASSLALGAGQETQYF
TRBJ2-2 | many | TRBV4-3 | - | TGCGCCAGCAGCCAAGGTTTGGTAGCAGGCACCGGGGAGCTGTTTTTT | CASSQGLVAGTGELFF
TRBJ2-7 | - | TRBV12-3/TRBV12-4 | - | TGTGCCAGCAGTTTATTCGGTGTCGGGGCCCAGATCGAGCAGTACTTC | CASSLFGVGAQIEQYF